This section outlines one T cell receptor (beta chain) sequence together with its context. This entry belongs to a study of T cells expressing NK-cell markers. As for the study in general: From sorted CD3+CD56+NKG2C+, CD3+CD56+NKG2C- and CD3+CD56-NKG2C+ T cells came the TCR beta repertoires.

TCRdb derives one entry per CDR3 protein from the 5' RACE reads, leaving out DNA. The listing records about 370,000 distinct CDR3 sequences. The germline V gene encodes CDR1 SQVTM and CDR2 ANQGSEA. The CDR3 loop spans 13 amino acids. The sequenced sample consisted of blood T cells: a sorted CD56 or NKG2C T cell subset, CD4+ or CD8+ T cells, or bulk PBMC T cells (not recorded which). J is TRBJ2-1 and V is TRBV29-1; checking the TCRdb D call of TRBD1 is not possible without DNA. The clonotype originates from a woman aged 45 to 65 in good health. CDR3 loop: CSVGQGDYNEQFF.